This TCR beta chain was profiled in a study of cytomegalovirus exposure and HLA in healthy donors. The study, taken as a whole, reports: Equally common other TCR beta chains were less clonally expanded than HLA-associated ones, a later analysis found. Follow-up analysis later connected one missense variant in DCLRE1C with trimming of TCR beta V- and J-genes. An analysis done earlier found most TCR beta V segments productive about 87% or about 30% of the time.

The CDR3 contains 11 residues. CDR1 is MGHRA and CDR2 is YSYEKL in the germline V gene. A note on this clone: Its antigen remains unknown. An end of the junction does not agree with germline; a read error may underlie this.

The PCR used 60 Vbeta and 13 Jbeta primers. Produced via immunoSEQ multiplex PCR; TCRdb's table is partial and in-frame only. The sample has about 130,000 clones; around 83% are singletons. Donors counted as nominally healthy when sampled, yet unrecorded immune exposures were likely. This sequence originates from a man between 45 and 60 years old in good health and CMV-seronegative. Sequencing input: PBMCs. The chain is built from TRBV4-1 and TRBJ1-1; D unclear. CDR3 bases: TGCGCCAGCAGCCAAGGGAGGGTTGGGGAATTT. Amino acids: CASSQGRVGEF.